This T cell receptor (beta chain) was documented in a study of blood T cell repertoires in COVID-19. Study in general: T cells, B-cell-depleted T cells, or PBMCs supplied cDNA or gDNA.

V was trimmed by 3 bases and J by 0 bases, leaving 12 bases between them. CDR3 length: 16 amino acids. CDR1 and CDR2 (germline): SGHDN, FVKESK. Methods used by the authors: Cell counts per sample came from amplifying reference gene primers. Only in-frame clones appear in the TCRdb table, and some are missing; sequencing was by immunoSEQ multiplex PCR. V, J and clone size derive from that table, while D and trimming were established from the DNA sequence. The data hold 190,000 or so clones, with about 87% observed a single time. The sequencing input was peripheral blood. The sequence came from a middle-aged man with active or convalescent COVID-19. This chain connects TRBV14 to TRBJ1-3; no definite D call. CDR3 in amino acids: CASSQFARSSGNTIYF. Written as DNA, the CDR3 is TGTGCCAGCAGCCAGTTTGCCCGGAGCTCTGGAAACACCATATATTTT.